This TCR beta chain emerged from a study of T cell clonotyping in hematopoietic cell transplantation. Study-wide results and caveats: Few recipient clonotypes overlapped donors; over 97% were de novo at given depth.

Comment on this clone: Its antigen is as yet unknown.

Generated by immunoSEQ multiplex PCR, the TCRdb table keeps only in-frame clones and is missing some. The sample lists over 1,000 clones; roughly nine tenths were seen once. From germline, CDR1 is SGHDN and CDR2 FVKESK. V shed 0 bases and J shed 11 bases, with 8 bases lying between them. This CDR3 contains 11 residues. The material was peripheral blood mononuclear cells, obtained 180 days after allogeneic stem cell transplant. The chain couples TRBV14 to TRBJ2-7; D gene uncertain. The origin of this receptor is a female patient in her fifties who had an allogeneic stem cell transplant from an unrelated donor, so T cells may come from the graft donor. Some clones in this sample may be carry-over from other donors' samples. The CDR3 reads CASSQEARKYF. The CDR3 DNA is TGTGCCAGCAGCCAAGAGGCTCGGAAGTACTTC.